Listed here are 5 T cell receptor beta chains from one sample, sequenced in a study of neurological immune-mediated disorders. MiXCR, run by TCRdb on the 5' RACE reads, gives a single entry per CDR3 protein. The table has approximately 86,000 distinct CDR3 sequences, 2% to 3% seen once. Sequenced material: PBMCs. These receptors were obtained from a woman aged 25-40 years with multiple sclerosis.

The table lists this clonotype with many counts. The chain carries TRBV4-3 and TRBJ2-3; 9 bases are shared with TRBD2. The CDR3 loop spans 18 amino acids. Germline values: CDR1 LGHNA, CDR2 YSLEER. V trimming: 0 bases; J trimming: 1 base; junction bases outside the gene matches: 8. CDR3 bases: TGCGCCAGCAGCCAAGATTGGGAGATAGCGGGAGGCACAGATACGCAGTATTTT. It specifies CASSQDWEIAGGTDTQYF.

Ten or more counts support this clonotype. The rearrangement links TRBV7-3 to TRBJ2-2; D not certain. This CDR3 is 16 amino acids long. V lost 3 bases, J lost 0 bases, and 11 bases lay in between. Germline CDR1 is SGHTA and CDR2 is FQGTGA. The CDR3 sequence is CASSFNSNPNTGELFF. The CDR3 DNA follows: TGTGCCAGCAGCTTCAACAGTAACCCGAACACCGGGGAGCTGTTTTTT.

In its sample, this clonotype was seen many times. The genes are TRBV10-3 and TRBJ2-3; TRBD2 agrees at 7 bases. The germline V gene encodes CDR1 ENHRY and CDR2 SYGVKD. V trimming: 2 bases; J trimming: 2 bases; junction bases outside the gene matches: 19. The CDR3 totals 20 residues. CDR3 DNA: TGTGCCATCAGTGAGCCAGCGGGGTCAGACCAATTCATTTCCACAGATACGCAGTATTTT. Residues: CAISEPAGSDQFISTDTQYF.

This clonotype was counted ten times or more. The chain uses TRBV18 and TRBJ2-1, with D hard to call. The CDR3 covers 10 residues. Trimming took off 4 bases at V and 10 bases at J, with 5 bases between the two ends. In germline, CDR1 is KGHSH, CDR2 LQKENI. CDR3 amino acids: CASSHTEQFF. The CDR3 coding sequence is TGTGCCAGCTCACATACGGAGCAGTTCTTC.

This clonotype was observed at least ten times. V gene TRBV29-1 combines with J gene TRBJ2-3; 8 nucleotides match TRBD2. The CDR3 is made up of 18 amino acids. V lost 0 bases, J lost 2 bases, and 13 bases stayed unmatched. Germline CDR1 SQVTM, CDR2 ANQGSEA. CDR3 DNA sequence: TGCAGCGTTGAAGATAAGATGGGGCTAGCGGGCCCCACAGATACGCAGTATTTT. Protein product: CSVEDKMGLAGPTDTQYF.